The sequence of this T cell receptor (beta chain) was determined in a study of cytotoxic CD8 clonotypes in ibrutinib-treated CLL. Study-wide context: Of a cohort that held around 11 relapsed/refractory and some 14 treatment-naive patients, approximately 18 were IGHV unmutated.

With sequencing, the targeted depth ranged from 1 in 200,000 to 1 in 1 million T cells. Using immunoSEQ multiplex PCR, the repertoire was profiled, and TCRdb retains in-frame clones only, with some absent. The sample includes more than 200,000 clones, 70% of them seen just once. Germline lookup yields CDR1 SGHTA and CDR2 FQGNSA. This CDR3 has 14 amino acids. Trimming removed 5 bases from V and 1 base from J; junction bases left unmatched: 0. Study outcomes and limitations: The public clonotypes identified were infrequent and showed contraction or stability on treatment.

To note about this clone: Its antigen remains unknown.

The chain carries TRBV7-2 and TRBJ2-3; 10 bases are a match to TRBD2. Sequencing used PBMCs, obtained after 24 months of ibrutinib treatment. This TCR was recovered from a human donor with chronic lymphocytic leukemia. CDR3 in DNA: TGTGCCAGCAGCGGGACTAGCGGCACAGATACGCAGTATTTT. Protein sequence: CASSGTSGTDTQYF. Together with reference TRBV7-2 and TRBJ2-3, the CDR3 gives the full variable domain: GAGVSQSPSNKVTEKGKDVELRCDPISGHTALYWYRQSLGQGLEFLIYFQGNSAPDKSGLPSDRFSAERTGGSVSTLTIQRTQQEDSAVYLCASSGTSGTDTQYFGPGTRLTVL.